This TCR beta chain was found in a study of T cells in Graves' hyperthyroidism and ophthalmopathy. The patients, who ranged from 18 to 65 in age, presented with newly diagnosed hyperthyroidism lasting under 2 months. The CDR3 totals 16 residues. The ends lost 2 bases at V and 3 bases at J; junction bases unmatched: 5. Germline V lookup: CDR1 SEHNR, CDR2 FQNEAQ (reference sequence). Findings of the study overall: Peripheral blood also featured most of the thyroid clonotypes expanded above 0.001.

Details on this clonotype: Its antigen remains unknown.

It was RNA transcripts that yielded the amplified TCR beta CDR3 regions. In the first-round RT-PCR of the TCR CDR3, the HTBI primer set was used. TCRdb processed the multiplex PCR reads anew with MiXCR; each CDR3 protein has one entry. The sample yields approximately 360,000 distinct CDR3 sequences, around 16% seen once. This sequence originates from a woman aged 18-30 years with Graves' hyperthyroidism that later progressed to Graves' ophthalmopathy. V is TRBV7-9 and J is TRBJ2-1; 9 bases line up with TRBD2. Sequenced input: blood. The CDR3 DNA reads TGTGCCAGCAGCTTAAGGGTGCGGGAGGGCTACAATGAGCAGTTCTTC. Translating it yields CASSLRVREGYNEQFF.